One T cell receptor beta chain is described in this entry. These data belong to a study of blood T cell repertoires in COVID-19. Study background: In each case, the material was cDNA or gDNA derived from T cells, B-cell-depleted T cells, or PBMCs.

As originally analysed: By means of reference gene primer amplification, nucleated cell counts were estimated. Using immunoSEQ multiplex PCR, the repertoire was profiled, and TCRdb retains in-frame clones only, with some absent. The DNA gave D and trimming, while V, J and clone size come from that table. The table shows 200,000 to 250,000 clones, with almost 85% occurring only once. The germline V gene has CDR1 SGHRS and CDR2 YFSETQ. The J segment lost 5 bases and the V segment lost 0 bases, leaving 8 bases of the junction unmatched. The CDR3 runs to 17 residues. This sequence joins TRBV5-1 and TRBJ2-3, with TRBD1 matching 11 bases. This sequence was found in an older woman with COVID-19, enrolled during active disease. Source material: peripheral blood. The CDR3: CASSLEGRDRGIDTQYF. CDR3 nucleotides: TGCGCCAGCAGCTTGGAAGGCCGGGACAGGGGGATAGATACGCAGTATTTT.